These T cell receptor beta chains were read from a single sample in a study of shared clonotypes between healthy human individuals. Sequencing was performed with immunoSEQ multiplex PCR; in TCRdb, only in-frame clones are kept and a portion is missing. The sample holds 2,500,000 or so clones; around nine tenths are singletons and the top ten take more than 0.12%. Sequencing was performed on naive CD4+ T cells sorted from blood. The receptors were gathered from a man aged 18 to 30 in good health. Each CDR3 is given with its conserved first and last residue. Fields, in order: D gene, clone size, J gene, V gene, CDR3 DNA, CDR3 protein. A D gene is named only where the DNA matches it firmly. Clone size appears in some rows only: once, few, many, or a class for an expanded clone.

-,-,TRBJ1-1,TRBV28,TGTGCCAGCAGTTCACCGGGAATTTATCCTGAAGCTTTCTTT,CASSSPGIYPEAFF
TRBD1,once,TRBJ2-5,TRBV7-3,TGTGCCAGCAGCTTAAGGGGAGCGGCAGGGGGAGCACAAGAGACCCAGTACTTC,CASSLRGAAGGAQETQYF
-,-,TRBJ1-4,TRBV4-1,TGCGCCAGCAGCCAAGAGTCGAGGAGAAGGGACTTTGAAAAACTGTTTTTT,CASSQESRRRDFEKLFF
-,-,TRBJ1-4,TRBV28,TGTGCCAGCAGTTTGAGCGTGACCTCTAATGAAAAACTGTTTTTT,CASSLSVTSNEKLFF
-,few,TRBJ2-5,TRBV27,TGTGCCAGCAGGCTCTTTGGGGCGGTAGGATCAGAGACCCAGTACTTC,CASRLFGAVGSETQYF
-,-,TRBJ2-7,TRBV28,TGTGCCAGCAGTTTGATAGGAGTAACTAAGGAGCAGTACTTC,CASSLIGVTKEQYF
-,-,TRBJ2-5,TRBV4-1,TGCGCCAGCAGCCAAGATGGGGGTCAAGCGCGAGGGACCCAGTACTTC,CASSQDGGQARGTQYF
-,few,TRBJ1-5,TRBV6-6,TGTGCCAGCAGGTCGGGCCTCAATCAGCCCCAGCATTTT,CASRSGLNQPQHF
-,-,TRBJ1-5,TRBV9,TGTGCCAGCAGCGCAGACGGTTCTCCCAATCAGCCCCAGCATTTT,CASSADGSPNQPQHF
-,-,TRBJ2-7,TRBV10-1,TGCGCCACCTCCATTGGCATATCAGGGACCTTTGACGAGCAGTACTTC,CATSIGISGTFDEQYF
-,once,TRBJ1-6,TRBV15,TGTGCCACCAGCAGAGAGTCGGCAGGGTATGAGCCCCTCCACTTT,CATSRESAGYEPLHF
-,-,TRBJ1-3,TRBV7-9,TGTGCCAGCAGTTTCCCAGGGTTTCCCTCTGGAAACACCATATATTTT,CASSFPGFPSGNTIYF
-,-,TRBJ1-3,TRBV16,TGTGCCAGCAGCCAAAAGGGACACAACTCTGGAAACACCATATATTTT,CASSQKGHNSGNTIYF
-,-,TRBJ2-3,TRBV12-5,TGTGCTAGTGGTTATTGGGGGACAGATACGCAGTATTTT,CASGYWGTDTQYF
-,-,TRBJ2-5,TRBV16,TGTGCCAGCAGCCAGGGGGGTAACAAAGAGACCCAGTACTTC,CASSQGGNKETQYF
TRBD1,-,TRBJ1-6,TRBV5-1,TGCGCCAGCAGGACAGGGGGCGGATCACCCCTCCACTTT,CASRTGGGSPLHF
TRBD2,-,TRBJ2-1,TRBV4-3,TGCGCCAGCAGCCAAATCATAGCGGGAGGGTACAATGAGCAGTTCTTC,CASSQIIAGGYNEQFF
-,-,TRBJ2-5,TRBV6-6,TGTGCCAGCAGTCCGCAGTCCGAGACCCAGTACTTC,CASSPQSETQYF
-,-,TRBJ2-6,TRBV19,TGTGCCAGTAGTATGCACGGATCTGGGGCCAACGTCCTGACTTTC,CASSMHGSGANVLTF
TRBD2,-,TRBJ2-5,TRBV28,TGTGCCAGCAGTCCGATAGCGGGGGGGCGTGAGACCCAGTACTTC,CASSPIAGGRETQYF
-,-,TRBJ1-2,TRBV7-9,TGTGCCAGCAGCACCCCAAACTATGGCTACACCTTC,CASSTPNYGYTF
-,-,TRBJ2-5,TRBV6-1,TGTGCCAGCAGGGTCTCAGGGGAAGAGACCCAGTACTTC,CASRVSGEETQYF
TRBD2,-,TRBJ2-1,TRBV11-1,TGTGCCAGCAGCTCCCGGACTAGCCGGTACAATGAGCAGTTCTTC,CASSSRTSRYNEQFF
TRBD1,-,TRBJ2-2,TRBV27,TGTGCCAGCAGTTTATTGGGACAGGGGGTCCCTCGGTCGGGGGAGCTGTTTTTT,CASSLLGQGVPRSGELFF
-,-,TRBJ1-2,TRBV30,TGTGCCTGGAGCGATTCAGGGGACTATGGCTACACCTTC,CAWSDSGDYGYTF
-,few,TRBJ1-1,TRBV15,TGTGCCACCAGCAGAGATCGGGTGGGAACTGAAGCTTTCTTT,CATSRDRVGTEAFF
-,-,TRBJ2-7,TRBV5-8,TGTGCCAGCAGCTCCAGGGTAGGCTCCTACGAGCAGTACTTC,CASSSRVGSYEQYF
-,-,TRBJ1-2,TRBV10-3,TGTGCCATCAGTGAGTCGGCAGGGTCAAACTATGGCTACACCTTC,CAISESAGSNYGYTF
-,-,TRBJ1-3,TRBV6-5,TGTGCCACTAGGCGTCTGCCCTCTGGAAACACCATATATTTT,CATRRLPSGNTIYF
-,-,TRBJ2-3,TRBV10-3,TGTGCCATCAGTGTACTTGGACTCAGCACAGATACGCAGTATTTT,CAISVLGLSTDTQYF
-,few,TRBJ1-1,TRBV19,TGTGCCAGTAGTTTAAACACGGGCATGAACACTGAAGCTTTCTTT,CASSLNTGMNTEAFF
-,-,TRBJ1-6,TRBV30,TGTGCCTGGGGAAGCGTAATTTCACCCCTCCACTTT,CAWGSVISPLHF
-,-,TRBJ2-3,TRBV18,TGTGCCAGCTCACCTCTGGTGGCCACAGATACGCAGTATTTT,CASSPLVATDTQYF
-,-,TRBJ1-5,TRBV21-1,TGTGCCAGCTCAATGGGACAGGGATCGGGCAATCAGCCCCAGCATTTT,CASSMGQGSGNQPQHF
TRBD1,once,TRBJ2-5,TRBV5-4,TGTGCCAGCAGCTTGGAGGGACAGCAAGAGACCCAGTACTTC,CASSLEGQQETQYF
-,-,TRBJ2-7,TRBV2,TGTGCCAGCAGCCGAGAGGGCTACGAGCAGTACTTC,CASSREGYEQYF
-,-,TRBJ2-7,TRBV7-2,TGTGCCAGCAGCTCAGACCAGTACGAGCAGTACTTC,CASSSDQYEQYF
-,-,TRBJ1-5,TRBV19,TGTGCCAGTAGTTCCCCACAGGGTGGACAGCCCCAGCATTTT,CASSSPQGGQPQHF
TRBD2,-,TRBJ2-5,TRBV11-2,TGTGCCAGCAGCTTTTTAGCGGGAGGGGGGACCCAGTACTTC,CASSFLAGGGTQYF
-,-,TRBJ1-5,TRBV4-1,TGCGCCAGCAGCCAAGAGACCTACAATCAGCCCCAGCATTTT,CASSQETYNQPQHF
-,-,TRBJ2-5,TRBV6-6,TGTGCCAGCAGTTCCTACCTGGGTAGAGAAGAGACCCAGTACTTC,CASSSYLGREETQYF
-,-,TRBJ2-5,TRBV1,TGCACCAGCAGCCAAGATGTCCGGGAGGGCTATGAGACCCAGTACTTC,CTSSQDVREGYETQYF
-,once,TRBJ1-5,TRBV27,TGTGCCAGCAGTTCCTCCTATAGCAATCAGCCCCAGCATTTT,CASSSSYSNQPQHF
-,-,TRBJ2-1,TRBV19,TGTGCCAGTAGTATAGACCCCCTCTCCTACAATGAGCAGTTCTTC,CASSIDPLSYNEQFF
-,-,TRBJ2-2,TRBV5-4,TGTGCCAGCAGCCACCAGGGGGGCACCGGGGAGCTGTTTTTT,CASSHQGGTGELFF
-,-,TRBJ1-2,TRBV6-5,TGTGCCAGCAGCCGGGGATCTAACTATGGCTACACCTTC,CASSRGSNYGYTF